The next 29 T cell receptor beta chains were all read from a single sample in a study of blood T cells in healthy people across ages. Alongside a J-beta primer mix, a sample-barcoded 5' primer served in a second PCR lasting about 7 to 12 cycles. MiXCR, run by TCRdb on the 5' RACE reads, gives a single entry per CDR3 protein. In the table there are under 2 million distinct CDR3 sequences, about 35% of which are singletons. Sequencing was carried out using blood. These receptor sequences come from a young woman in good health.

The CDR3 region is CASSYAPNSPLHF. In DNA form, the CDR3 reads TGTGCCAGCAGCTACGCCCCAAATTCACCCCTCCACTTT. This rearrangement joins TRBV7-3 to TRBJ1-6; no reliable D call. The germline V and J ends were trimmed by 4 bases and 7 bases, with 8 bases remaining between them. This CDR3 has 13 residues. CDR1 SGHTA and CDR2 FQGTGA come from the germline V gene.

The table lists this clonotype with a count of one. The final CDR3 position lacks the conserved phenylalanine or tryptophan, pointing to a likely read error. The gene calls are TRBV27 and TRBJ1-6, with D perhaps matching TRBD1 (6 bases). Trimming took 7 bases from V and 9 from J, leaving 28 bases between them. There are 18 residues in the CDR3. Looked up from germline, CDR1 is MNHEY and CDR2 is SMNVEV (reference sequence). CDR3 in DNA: TGTGCCAGCAAGCAGGGGCCATTAGGGGAGTACTTTAGTTCACCCCTCCACTGT. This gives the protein CASKQGPLGEYFSSPLHC.

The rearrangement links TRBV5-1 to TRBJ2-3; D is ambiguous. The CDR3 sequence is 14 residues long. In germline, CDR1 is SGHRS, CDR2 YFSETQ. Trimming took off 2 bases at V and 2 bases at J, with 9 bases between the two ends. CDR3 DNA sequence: TGCGCCAGCAGCTTTGACTGGTACACAGATACGCAGTATTTT. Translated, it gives CASSFDWYTDTQYF.

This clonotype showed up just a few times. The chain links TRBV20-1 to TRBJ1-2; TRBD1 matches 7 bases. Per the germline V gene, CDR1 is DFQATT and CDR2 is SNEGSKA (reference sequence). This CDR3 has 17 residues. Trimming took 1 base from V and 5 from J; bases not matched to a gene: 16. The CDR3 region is CSARGSKIGGAFYGYTF. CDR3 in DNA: TGCAGTGCTAGAGGGAGTAAAATAGGGGGCGCTTTTTATGGCTACACCTTC.

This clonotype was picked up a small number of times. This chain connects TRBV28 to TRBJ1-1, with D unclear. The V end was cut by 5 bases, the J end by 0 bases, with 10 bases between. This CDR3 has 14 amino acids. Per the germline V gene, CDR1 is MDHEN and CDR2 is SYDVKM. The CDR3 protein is CASSPPAVNTEAFF. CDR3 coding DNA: TGTGCCAGCAGTCCCCCGGCAGTGAACACTGAAGCTTTCTTT.

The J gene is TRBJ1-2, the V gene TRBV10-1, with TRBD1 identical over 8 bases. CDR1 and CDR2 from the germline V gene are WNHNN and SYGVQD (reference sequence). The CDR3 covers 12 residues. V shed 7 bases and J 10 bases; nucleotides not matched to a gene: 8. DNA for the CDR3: TGCGCCAGCATTAGGACAGGGATTGACTACACCTTC. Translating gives CASIRTGIDYTF.

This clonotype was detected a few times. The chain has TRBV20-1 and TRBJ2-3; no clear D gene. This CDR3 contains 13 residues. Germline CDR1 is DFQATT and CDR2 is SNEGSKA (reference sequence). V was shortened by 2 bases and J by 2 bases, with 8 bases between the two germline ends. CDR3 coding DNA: TGCAGTGCTAGAATCACACTCACAGATACGCAGTATTTT. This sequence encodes CSARITLTDTQYF.

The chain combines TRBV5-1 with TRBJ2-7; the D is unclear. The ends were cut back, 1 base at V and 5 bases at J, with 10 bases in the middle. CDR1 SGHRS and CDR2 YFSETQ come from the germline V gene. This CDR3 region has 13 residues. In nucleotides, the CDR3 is TGCGCCAGCAGCTTGATGCGATACCACGAGCAGTACTTC. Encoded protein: CASSLMRYHEQYF.

The CDR3 protein is CASSFQALAGSEQYF. The CDR3 DNA is TGTGCCAGCAGCTTCCAGGCACTAGCAGGGAGTGAGCAGTACTTC. The genes are TRBV7-9 and TRBJ2-5, with D maybe TRBD2 (6 bases). Trimming pared 3 bases from V and 11 bases from J, leaving 22 bases between. Germline V gene data show CDR1 as SEHNR and CDR2 as FQNEAQ (reference sequence). The CDR3 spans 15 residues.

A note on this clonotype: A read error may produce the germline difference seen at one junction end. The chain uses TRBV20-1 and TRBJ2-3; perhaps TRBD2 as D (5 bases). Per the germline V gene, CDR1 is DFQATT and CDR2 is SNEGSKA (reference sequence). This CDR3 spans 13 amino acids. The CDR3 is CSTRDAASDTQYF. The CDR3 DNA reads TGCAGTACTAGAGATGCGGCGTCCGATACGCAGTATTTT.

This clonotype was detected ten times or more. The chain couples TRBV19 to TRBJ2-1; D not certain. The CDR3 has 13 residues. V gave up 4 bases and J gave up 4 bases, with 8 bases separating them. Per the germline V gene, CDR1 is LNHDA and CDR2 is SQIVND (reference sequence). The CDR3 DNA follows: TGTGCCAGTAGTACGCAGTGGTACAATGAGCAGTTCTTC. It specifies CASSTQWYNEQFF.

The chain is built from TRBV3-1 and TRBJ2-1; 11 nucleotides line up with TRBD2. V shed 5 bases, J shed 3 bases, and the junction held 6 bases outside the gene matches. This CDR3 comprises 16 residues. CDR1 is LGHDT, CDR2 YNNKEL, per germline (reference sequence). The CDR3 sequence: CASSFSGGALYNEQFF. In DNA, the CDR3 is TGTGCCAGCAGCTTTAGCGGGGGGGCCCTCTACAATGAGCAGTTCTTC.

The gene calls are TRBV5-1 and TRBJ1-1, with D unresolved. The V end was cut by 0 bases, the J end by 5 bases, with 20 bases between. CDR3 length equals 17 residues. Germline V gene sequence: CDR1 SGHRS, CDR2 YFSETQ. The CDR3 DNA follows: TGCGCCAGCAGCTTGGCCATGGGTGGCGGCCCCATAACTGAAGCTTTCTTT. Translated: CASSLAMGGGPITEAFF.

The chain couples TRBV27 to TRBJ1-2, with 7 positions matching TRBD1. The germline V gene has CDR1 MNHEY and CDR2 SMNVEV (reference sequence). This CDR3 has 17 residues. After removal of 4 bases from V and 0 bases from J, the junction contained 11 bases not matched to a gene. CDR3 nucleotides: TGTGCCAGCAGTTCCCACGGACAGGTTGTGGCTAACTATGGCTACACCTTC. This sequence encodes CASSSHGQVVANYGYTF.

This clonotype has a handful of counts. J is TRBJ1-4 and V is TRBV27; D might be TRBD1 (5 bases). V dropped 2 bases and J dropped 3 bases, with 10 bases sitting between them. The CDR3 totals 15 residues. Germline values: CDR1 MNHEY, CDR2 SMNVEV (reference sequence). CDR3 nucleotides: TGTGCCAGCAGTTTAAACACAGGCCCTAATGAAAAACTGTTTTTT. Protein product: CASSLNTGPNEKLFF. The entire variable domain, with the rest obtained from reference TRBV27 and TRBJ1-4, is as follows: EAQVTQNPRYLITVTGKKLTVTCSQNMNHEYMSWYRQDPGLGLRQIYYSMNVEVTDKGDVPEGYKVSRKEKRNFPLILESPSPNQTSLYFCASSLNTGPNEKLFFGSGTQLSVL.

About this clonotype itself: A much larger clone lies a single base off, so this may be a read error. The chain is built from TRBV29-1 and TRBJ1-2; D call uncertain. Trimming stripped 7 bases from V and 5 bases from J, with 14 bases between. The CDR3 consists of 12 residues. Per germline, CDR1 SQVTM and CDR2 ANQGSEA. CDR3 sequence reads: CSGGTALYGYTF. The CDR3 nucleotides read TGCAGCGGGGGTACGGCTCTTTATGGCTACACCTTC.

The CDR3 protein is CASSSPGQGAEEQYF. CDR3 nucleotides: TGTGCCAGCAGTTCCCCGGGACAGGGGGCGGAGGAGCAGTACTTC. The chain carries TRBV28 and TRBJ2-5; TRBD1 aligns across 12 bases. Germline values: CDR1 MDHEN, CDR2 SYDVKM. V dropped 4 bases and J dropped 11; count of bases not matched to a gene: 11. The CDR3 covers 15 residues.

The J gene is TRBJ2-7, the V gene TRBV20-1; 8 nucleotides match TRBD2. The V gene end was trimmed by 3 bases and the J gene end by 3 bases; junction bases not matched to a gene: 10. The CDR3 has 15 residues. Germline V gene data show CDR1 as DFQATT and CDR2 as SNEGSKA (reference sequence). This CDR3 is CSARSFEREFYEQYF. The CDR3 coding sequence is TGCAGTGCTAGGAGCTTCGAGCGGGAGTTCTACGAGCAGTACTTC.

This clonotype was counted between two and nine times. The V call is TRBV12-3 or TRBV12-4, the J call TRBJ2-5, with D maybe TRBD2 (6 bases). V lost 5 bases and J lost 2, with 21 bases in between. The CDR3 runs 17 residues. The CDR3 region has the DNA TGTGCCAGCAGTCCCCGGGTCTGGGCGGGACCTCAAGAGACCCAGTACTTC. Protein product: CASSPRVWAGPQETQYF.

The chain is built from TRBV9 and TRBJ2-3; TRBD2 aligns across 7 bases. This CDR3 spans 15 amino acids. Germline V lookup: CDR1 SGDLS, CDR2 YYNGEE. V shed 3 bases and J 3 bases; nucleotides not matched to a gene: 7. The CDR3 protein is CASSAERLATDTQYF. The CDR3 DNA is TGTGCCAGCAGCGCCGAAAGACTAGCAACAGATACGCAGTATTTT.

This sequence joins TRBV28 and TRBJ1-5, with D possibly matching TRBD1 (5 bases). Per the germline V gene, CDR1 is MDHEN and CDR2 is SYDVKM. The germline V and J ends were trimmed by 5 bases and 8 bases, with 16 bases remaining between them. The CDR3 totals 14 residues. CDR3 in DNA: TGTGCCAGCAGTCCAGAGACAGACTCAAAGCCCCAGCATTTT. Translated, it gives CASSPETDSKPQHF.

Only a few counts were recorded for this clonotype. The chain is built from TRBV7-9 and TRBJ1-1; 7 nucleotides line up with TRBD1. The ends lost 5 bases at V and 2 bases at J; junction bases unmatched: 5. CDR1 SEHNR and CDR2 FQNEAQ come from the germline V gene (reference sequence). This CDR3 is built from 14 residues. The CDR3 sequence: CASSKGQSNTEAFF. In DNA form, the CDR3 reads TGTGCCAGCAGCAAGGGACAGTCAAACACTGAAGCTTTCTTT.

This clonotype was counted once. Here the CDR3 reads CASSHLAGPGNIQYF. In DNA form, the CDR3 reads TGTGCCAGCAGCCATCTCGCCGGTCCGGGAAACATTCAGTACTTC. This chain uses TRBV14 with TRBJ2-7; D is unclear. TRBJ2-4 explains the end of the DNA better; the J call may be wrong. The germline V gene has CDR1 SGHDN and CDR2 FVKESK. The CDR3 is 15 residues long.

CDR3 DNA sequence: TGCGCCAGCAGCTTGGATGGGACCCCCGGCAGGCAGCCCCAGCATTTT. Its protein is CASSLDGTPGRQPQHF. The genes are TRBV5-1 and TRBJ1-5, with a tentative D call TRBD1 (5 bases). V shed 0 bases and J shed 7 bases, with 17 bases lying between them. Germline V gene lookup returns CDR1 SGHRS and CDR2 YFSETQ. The CDR3 covers 16 residues.

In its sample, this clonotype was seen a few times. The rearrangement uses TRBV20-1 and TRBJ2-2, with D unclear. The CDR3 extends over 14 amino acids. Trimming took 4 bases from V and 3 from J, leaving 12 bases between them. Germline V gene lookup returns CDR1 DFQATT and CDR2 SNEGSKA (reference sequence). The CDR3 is CSANQLSDTGELFF. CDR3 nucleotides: TGCAGTGCTAACCAACTAAGCGACACCGGGGAGCTGTTTTTT.

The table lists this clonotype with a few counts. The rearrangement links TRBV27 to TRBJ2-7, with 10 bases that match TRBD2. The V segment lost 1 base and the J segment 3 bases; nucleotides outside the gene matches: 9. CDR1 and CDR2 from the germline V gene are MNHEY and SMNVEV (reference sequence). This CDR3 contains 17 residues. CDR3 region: CASSLLGSGTSVYEQYF. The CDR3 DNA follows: TGTGCCAGCAGTTTATTGGGTTCCGGGACTAGCGTCTACGAGCAGTACTTC.

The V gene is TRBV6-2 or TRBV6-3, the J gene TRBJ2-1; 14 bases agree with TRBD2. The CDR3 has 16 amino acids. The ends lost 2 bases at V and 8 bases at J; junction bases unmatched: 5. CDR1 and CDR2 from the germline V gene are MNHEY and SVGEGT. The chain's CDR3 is CASSYPGTSGRDEQFF. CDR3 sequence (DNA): TGTGCCAGCAGTTACCCCGGGACTAGCGGGAGAGATGAGCAGTTCTTC.

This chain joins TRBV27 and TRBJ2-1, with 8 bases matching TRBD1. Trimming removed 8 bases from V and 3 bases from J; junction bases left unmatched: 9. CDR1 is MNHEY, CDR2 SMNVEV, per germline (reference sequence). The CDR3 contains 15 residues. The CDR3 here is CASSPGTGYYNEQFF. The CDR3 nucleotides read TGTGCCAGCTCCCCCGGGACAGGTTACTACAATGAGCAGTTCTTC.

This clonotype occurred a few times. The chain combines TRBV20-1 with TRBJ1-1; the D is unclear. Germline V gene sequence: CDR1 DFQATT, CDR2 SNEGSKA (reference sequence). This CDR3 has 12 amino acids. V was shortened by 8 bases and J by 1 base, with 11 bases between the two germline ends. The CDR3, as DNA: TGCAGTCCCGCAAGAGGGAACACTGAAGCTTTCTTT. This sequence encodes CSPARGNTEAFF.